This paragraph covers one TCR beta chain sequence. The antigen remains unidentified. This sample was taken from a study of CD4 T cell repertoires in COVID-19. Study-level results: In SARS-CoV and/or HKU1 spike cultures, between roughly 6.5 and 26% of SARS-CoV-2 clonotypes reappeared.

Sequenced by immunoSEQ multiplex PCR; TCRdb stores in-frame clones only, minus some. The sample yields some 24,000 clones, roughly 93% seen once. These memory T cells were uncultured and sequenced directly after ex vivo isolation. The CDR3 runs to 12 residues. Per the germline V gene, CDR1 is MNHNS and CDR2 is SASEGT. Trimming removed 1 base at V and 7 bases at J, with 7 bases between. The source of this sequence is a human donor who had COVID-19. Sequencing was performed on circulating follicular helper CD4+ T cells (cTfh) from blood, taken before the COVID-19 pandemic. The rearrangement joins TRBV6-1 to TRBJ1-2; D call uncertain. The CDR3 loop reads CASSEVTAGYTF. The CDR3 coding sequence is TGTGCCAGCAGTGAAGTAACTGCTGGCTACACCTTC.